The clone carrying this T cell receptor (beta chain) was observed a few times. Its antigen is currently unknown. The data derive from a study of identical twins. Trimming removed 2 bases from V and 7 bases from J; junction bases left unmatched: 7. Germline V gives CDR1 MDHEN, CDR2 SYDVKM. The CDR3 has 15 residues. Regarding the study as a whole: Memory repertoires showed no such pattern, whereas abundant cord blood beta clonotypes carried fewer insertions. Within twin pairs, the out-of-frame alpha sequences they shared showed excess low generation probability.

A universal primer site came from template switching; cDNA carried unique molecular identifiers. One entry per CDR3 protein, called by TCRdb with MiXCR from the 5' RACE reads. The sample carries hundreds of thousands of distinct CDR3 sequences, around 12% recorded once. Another study also made use of these data, one on yellow fever vaccine responses in identical twins.

The TCR originated in a woman aged 18-29 years in good health. Sequencing was done on a sample of PBMCs. The J gene is TRBJ2-1, the V gene TRBV28; 8 nucleotides align to TRBD1. The DNA for the CDR3 is TGTGCCAGCAGTTTACGACAGGGGTGGTGGAATGAGCAGTTCTTC. Translation gives CASSLRQGWWNEQFF.